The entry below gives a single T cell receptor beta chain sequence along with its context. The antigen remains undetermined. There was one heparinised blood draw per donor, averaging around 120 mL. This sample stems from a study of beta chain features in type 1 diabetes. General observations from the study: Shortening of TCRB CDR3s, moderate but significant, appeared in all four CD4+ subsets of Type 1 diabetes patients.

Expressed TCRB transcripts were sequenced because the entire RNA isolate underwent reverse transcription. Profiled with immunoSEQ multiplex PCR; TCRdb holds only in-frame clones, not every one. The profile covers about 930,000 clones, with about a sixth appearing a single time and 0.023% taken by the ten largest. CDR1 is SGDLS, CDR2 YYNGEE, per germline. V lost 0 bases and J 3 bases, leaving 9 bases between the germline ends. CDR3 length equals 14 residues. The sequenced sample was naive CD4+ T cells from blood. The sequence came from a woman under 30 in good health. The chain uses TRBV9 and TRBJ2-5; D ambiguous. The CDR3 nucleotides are TGTGCCAGCAGCGTAGGGCAACTAAAAGAGACCCAGTACTTC. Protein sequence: CASSVGQLKETQYF.